This TCR beta chain was sequenced for a study of response to subunit inactivated influenza vaccine. Overall study results and limits: Authors suggested that a seasonal influenza vaccination recruits few new T cells each time.

Trimming took off 1 base at V and 3 bases at J, with 9 bases between the two ends. Germline V lookup: CDR1 LGHNA, CDR2 YNFKEQ. The CDR3 is 15 residues long. Worth noting for this clonotype: What it binds is not known.

TCRdb re-derived calls from the RT-PCR reads in MiXCR, one entry per CDR3 protein. The data show about 650,000 distinct CDR3 sequences, with less than 15% seen just once and about 7.6% held by the top ten. The V and J genes are TRBV4-2 and TRBJ2-2; D is undetermined. The clonotype originates from a man aged 45 to 65 who received an inactivated influenza vaccine. The specimen comprised PBMCs from blood, sampled 14 to 15 days before vaccination. CDR3 DNA: TGTGCCAGCAGCCAAGCGGTATTGGACACCGGGGAGCTGTTTTTT. It is translated as CASSQAVLDTGELFF.